This T cell receptor beta chain was found in a study of blood T cell repertoires in COVID-19. Repertoires were generated with immunoSEQ multiplex PCR, while TCRdb's copy carries only in-frame clones and drops some. The sample holds roughly 180,000 clones; around 85% are singletons and the top ten take just under 8.5%. This CDR3 is 16 amino acids long. Germline-derived CDR1 and CDR2 are LNHDA and SQIVND (reference sequence). Trimming left V 6 bases short and J 5 bases short, with 19 bases between. Sequenced input: peripheral blood. This clonotype originated in an older woman with acute or convalescent COVID-19. This rearrangement joins TRBV19 to TRBJ1-4; D perhaps matches TRBD1 (6 bases). The chain's CDR3 is CASSGETGTQNEKLFF. In DNA, the CDR3 is TGTGCCAGTAGCGGGGAGACCGGGACACAGAATGAAAAACTGTTTTTT.